This TCR beta chain was obtained from a study of beta chain features in type 1 diabetes. Study details: Sorted cells, about 99 million in number, were examined across all samples.

The CDR3 is 15 amino acids. Trimming shortened V by 5 bases and J by 2 bases, and 15 bases separated the two germline ends. CDR1 and CDR2 (germline): LNHDA, SQIVND (reference sequence). The authors reverse transcribed all of the isolated RNA, so sequencing captured expressed TCRB transcripts. The protocol was immunoSEQ multiplex PCR, while the TCRdb copy is restricted to in-frame clones and leaves out a portion. The table includes around 70,000 clones, approximately 50% detected once. Study-wide points: Among all four CD4+ subsets, Type 1 diabetes patients had TCRB CDR3s that were moderately but significantly shorter. The study found fewer insertions and more deletions at VDJ junctions in type 1 diabetes patients.

Note on this clone: Its antigen is unidentified.

Via CD45RO/CCR7/CD25/CD127/CD95/CD27, cells of the CD4+ naive, central memory, regulatory and stem cell-like memory subsets were sorted. Over 95% purity was reached by all sorted populations. This chain joins TRBV19 and TRBJ1-2, with D maybe TRBD1 (6 bases). This TCR came from a man under 40 with type 1 diabetes. The sample was central memory CD4+ T cells from blood. The CDR3 DNA is TGTGCCAGTAGTGCTGACAGGCCGTTCAACTATGGCTACACCTTC. This codes for CASSADRPFNYGYTF. Looking up the rest from reference TRBV19 and TRBJ1-2 gives the full variable domain: DGGITQSPKYLFRKEGQNVTLSCEQNLNHDAMYWYRQDPGQGLRLIYYSQIVNDFQKGDIAEGYSVSREKKESFPLTVTSAQKNPTAFYLCASSADRPFNYGYTFGSGTRLTVV.